The rows below give T cell receptor beta chains drawn from one sample of a study of T cells after yellow fever vaccination. In TCRdb, the 5' RACE reads were re-called with MiXCR into one record per CDR3 protein. The sample has around 590,000 distinct CDR3 sequences, 9% to 15% seen once. Sequencing was performed on PBMCs, taken on the day of the yellow fever booster vaccination. These receptors came from a man aged 25-45 years who received the YFV17D yellow fever vaccine. Each CDR3 is given with its conserved first and last residue. A D gene is named only where the DNA matches it firmly. Clone size, where shown, is once, few, many, or a class for clones that have expanded.

j_call	v_call	d_call	clone_size	cdr3_aa	cdr3_nt
TRBJ2-1	TRBV5-1	TRBD1	.	CASSAQGQGVGYNEQFF	TGCGCCAGCAGCGCACAAGGACAGGGGGTCGGTTACAATGAGCAGTTCTTC
TRBJ2-1	TRBV9	.	.	CASSVRTSYNEQFF	TGTGCCAGCAGCGTACGGACCAGCTACAATGAGCAGTTCTTC
TRBJ1-4	TRBV5-1	.	few	CASSSDGLKTNEKLFF	TGCGCCAGCAGCTCCGACGGATTGAAGACTAATGAAAAACTGTTTTTT
TRBJ2-5	TRBV28	TRBD1	few	CASSPDYIPGTVGWETQYF	TGTGCCAGCAGCCCCGATTATATTCCCGGGACAGTGGGATGGGAGACCCAGTACTTC
TRBJ2-3	TRBV5-1	TRBD2	.	CASSPELAGGKDTQYF	TGCGCCAGCAGCCCGGAGCTAGCGGGAGGTAAAGATACGCAGTATTTT
TRBJ2-1	TRBV29-1	TRBD2	few	CSVEEWTSGRAGVQFF	TGCAGCGTTGAAGAGTGGACTAGCGGGAGGGCCGGAGTGCAGTTCTTC
TRBJ2-7	TRBV20-1	.	.	CSARDRTRDYEQYF	TGCAGTGCTAGAGATCGAACTAGAGACTACGAGCAGTACTTC
TRBJ2-7	TRBV18	TRBD1	few	CASSPQQGASNEQYF	TGTGCCAGCTCGCCCCAACAGGGGGCGTCTAACGAGCAGTACTTC
TRBJ2-7	TRBV3-1	.	few	CASSQAMYEQYF	TGTGCCAGCAGCCAAGCCATGTACGAGCAGTACTTC
TRBJ1-3	TRBV20-1	TRBD1	many	CSASLQGAGNTIYF	TGCAGTGCTAGCTTACAGGGGGCTGGAAACACCATATATTTT
TRBJ2-2	TRBV6-2/TRBV6-3	.	.	CASSSRARGTGELFF	TGTGCCAGCAGTTCCAGGGCCCGAGGGACCGGGGAGCTGTTTTTT
TRBJ1-2	TRBV20-1	.	.	CSASVGKNYGYTF	TGCAGTGCTAGTGTGGGCAAAAACTATGGCTACACCTTC
TRBJ2-7	TRBV9	TRBD2	.	CASSVAGRGYEQYF	TGTGCCAGCAGCGTAGCCGGGAGGGGGTACGAGCAGTACTTC
TRBJ1-1	TRBV7-2	.	many	CASSLGPGLNTEAFF	TGTGCCAGCAGCTTAGGGCCTGGGTTGAACACTGAAGCTTTCTTT
TRBJ2-7	TRBV29-1	.	few	CSVRGISYEQYF	TGCAGCGTTCGTGGTATTTCCTACGAGCAGTACTTC
TRBJ2-1	TRBV10-2	TRBD2	few	CASRGRTWPSGRNEQFF	TGCGCCAGCAGGGGTAGAACGTGGCCTAGCGGTAGAAATGAGCAGTTCTTC
TRBJ2-5	TRBV12-3/TRBV12-4	.	few	CASSLGGSRVAQYF	TGTGCCAGCAGTTTAGGGGGGAGTCGGGTTGCCCAGTACTTC
TRBJ1-1	TRBV20-1	.	few	CSARSGVNTEAFF	TGCAGTGCTAGATCGGGAGTGAACACTGAAGCTTTCTTT
TRBJ2-1	TRBV5-6	.	.	CASSIRTEQFF	TGTGCCAGCAGCATAAGAACAGAGCAGTTCTTC
TRBJ1-3	TRBV3-1	.	.	CASSQTTQGNTIYF	TGTGCCAGCAGCCAAACGACGCAGGGAAACACCATATATTTT
TRBJ2-1	TRBV6-2/TRBV6-3	.	few	CASSAVYVSYNEQFF	TGTGCCAGCAGTGCTGTATACGTCTCCTACAATGAGCAGTTCTTC
TRBJ2-5	TRBV7-2	.	.	CASSFQGIKETQYF	TGTGCCAGCAGCTTTCAAGGGATTAAGGAGACCCAGTACTTC
TRBJ2-1	TRBV20-1	.	many	CSASHWGEQFF	TGCAGTGCCAGCCATTGGGGTGAGCAGTTCTTC
TRBJ1-1	TRBV7-2	.	.	CASSRDGQYTEAFF	TGTGCCAGCAGCCGAGACGGACAGTACACTGAAGCTTTCTTT
TRBJ1-5	TRBV5-5	.	.	CASSLWRSNQPQHF	TGTGCCAGCAGCTTATGGAGGAGCAATCAGCCCCAGCATTTT
TRBJ2-5	TRBV12-3/TRBV12-4	.	few	CASSFSGSYQETQYF	TGTGCCAGCAGTTTTTCAGGTTCCTACCAAGAGACCCAGTACTTC
TRBJ2-7	TRBV20-1	TRBD1	few	CSARGQGYYEQYF	TGCAGTGCTAGGGGACAGGGGTACTACGAGCAGTACTTC
TRBJ2-7	TRBV4-3	.	many	CASSQDYGRVPYEQYF	TGCGCCAGCAGCCAAGATTATGGAAGGGTCCCCTACGAGCAGTACTTC
TRBJ1-1	TRBV20-1	.	few	CSASRFRVRMNTEAFF	TGCAGTGCCTCAAGATTCAGGGTGAGGATGAACACTGAAGCTTTCTTT